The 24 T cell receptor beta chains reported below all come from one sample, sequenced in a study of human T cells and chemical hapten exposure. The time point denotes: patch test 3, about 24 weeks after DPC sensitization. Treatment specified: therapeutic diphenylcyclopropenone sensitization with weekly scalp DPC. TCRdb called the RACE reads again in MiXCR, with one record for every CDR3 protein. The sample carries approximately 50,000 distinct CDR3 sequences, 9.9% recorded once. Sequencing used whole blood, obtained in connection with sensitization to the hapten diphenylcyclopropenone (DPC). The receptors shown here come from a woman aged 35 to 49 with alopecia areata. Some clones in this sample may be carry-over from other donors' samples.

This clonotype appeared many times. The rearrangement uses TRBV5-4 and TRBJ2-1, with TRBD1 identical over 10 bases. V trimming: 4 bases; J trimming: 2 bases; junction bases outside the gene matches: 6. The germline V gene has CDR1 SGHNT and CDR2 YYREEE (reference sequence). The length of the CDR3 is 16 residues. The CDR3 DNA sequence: TGTGCCAGCAGCCTGCCAGGGACAGGGGCCTACAATGAGCAGTTCTTC. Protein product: CASSLPGTGAYNEQFF.

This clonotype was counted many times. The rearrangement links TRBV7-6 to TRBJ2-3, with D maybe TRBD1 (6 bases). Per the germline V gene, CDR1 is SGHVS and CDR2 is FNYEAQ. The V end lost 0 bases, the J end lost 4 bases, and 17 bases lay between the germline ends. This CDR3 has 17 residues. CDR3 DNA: TGTGCCAGCAGCTTAGCAGGATTGGAACAGGGAGCAGATACGCAGTATTTT. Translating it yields CASSLAGLEQGADTQYF.

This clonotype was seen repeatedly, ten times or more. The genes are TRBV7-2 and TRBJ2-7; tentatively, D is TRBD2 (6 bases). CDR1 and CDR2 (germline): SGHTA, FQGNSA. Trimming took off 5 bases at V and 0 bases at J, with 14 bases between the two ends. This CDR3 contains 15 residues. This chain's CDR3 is CASSVDYGSSYEQYF. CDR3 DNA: TGTGCCAGCAGCGTAGATTACGGGAGCTCCTACGAGCAGTACTTC.

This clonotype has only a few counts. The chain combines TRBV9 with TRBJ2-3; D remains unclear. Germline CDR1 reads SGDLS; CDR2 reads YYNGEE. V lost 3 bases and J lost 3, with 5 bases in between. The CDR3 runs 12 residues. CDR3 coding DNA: TGTGCCAGCAGCGCTCAAACAGATACGCAGTATTTT. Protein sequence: CASSAQTDTQYF.

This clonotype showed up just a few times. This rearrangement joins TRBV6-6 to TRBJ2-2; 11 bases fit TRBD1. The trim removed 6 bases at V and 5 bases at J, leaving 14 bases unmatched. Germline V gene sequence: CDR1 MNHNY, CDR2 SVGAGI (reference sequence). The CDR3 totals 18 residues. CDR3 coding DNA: TGTGCCAGCAGGGATACATCGGGACAGGGGGTTGTAACCGGGGAGCTGTTTTTT. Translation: CASRDTSGQGVVTGELFF.

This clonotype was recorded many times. For the CDR3, the DNA is TGTGCCAGCAGTTACTTTGGTCTGGGGGCTGGCAATCAGCCCCAGCATTTT. Its translation: CASSYFGLGAGNQPQHF. The chain has TRBV6-6 and TRBJ1-5; D might be TRBD1 (6 bases). Germline CDR1 MNHNY, CDR2 SVGAGI (reference sequence). Trimming took off 1 base at V and 2 bases at J, with 15 bases between the two ends. This CDR3 contains 17 residues.

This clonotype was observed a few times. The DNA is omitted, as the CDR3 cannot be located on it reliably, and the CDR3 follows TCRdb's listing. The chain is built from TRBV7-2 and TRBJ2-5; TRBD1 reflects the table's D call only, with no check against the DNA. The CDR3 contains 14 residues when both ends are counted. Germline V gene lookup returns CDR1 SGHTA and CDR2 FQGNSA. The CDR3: CASSFRGRKETQYF.

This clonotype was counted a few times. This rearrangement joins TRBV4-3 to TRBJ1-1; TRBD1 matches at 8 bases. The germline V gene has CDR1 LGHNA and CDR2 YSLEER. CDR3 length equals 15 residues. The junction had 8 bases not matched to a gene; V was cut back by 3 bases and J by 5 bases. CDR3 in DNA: TGCGCCAGCAGCCACGGGGGACAGGAGCCGACTGAAGCTTTCTTT. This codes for CASSHGGQEPTEAFF.

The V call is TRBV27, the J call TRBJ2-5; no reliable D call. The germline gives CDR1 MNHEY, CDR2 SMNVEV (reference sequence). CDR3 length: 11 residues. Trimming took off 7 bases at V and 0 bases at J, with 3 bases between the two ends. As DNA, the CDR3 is TGTGCCAGCACCAACCAAGAGACCCAGTACTTC. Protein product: CASTNQETQYF.

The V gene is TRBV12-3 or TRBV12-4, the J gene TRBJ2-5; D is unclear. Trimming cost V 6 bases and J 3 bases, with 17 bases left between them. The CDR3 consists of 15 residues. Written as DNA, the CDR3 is TGTGCCAGCAGCCGGGCGGATTGGGCGAAAGAGACCCAGTACTTC. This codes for CASSRADWAKETQYF.

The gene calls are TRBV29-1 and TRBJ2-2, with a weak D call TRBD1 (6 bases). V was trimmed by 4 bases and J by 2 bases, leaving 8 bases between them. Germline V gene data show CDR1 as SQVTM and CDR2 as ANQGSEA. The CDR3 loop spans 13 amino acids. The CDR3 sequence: CSVVGGNTGELFF. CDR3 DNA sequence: TGCAGCGTTGTAGGGGGTAACACCGGGGAGCTGTTTTTT.

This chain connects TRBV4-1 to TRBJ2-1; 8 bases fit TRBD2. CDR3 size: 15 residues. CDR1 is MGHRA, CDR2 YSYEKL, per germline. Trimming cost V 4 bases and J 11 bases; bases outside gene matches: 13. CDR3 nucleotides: TGCGCCAGCAGCCCGCAAAGCCAACTAGCGGCGAAGCAGTTCTTC. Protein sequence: CASSPQSQLAAKQFF.

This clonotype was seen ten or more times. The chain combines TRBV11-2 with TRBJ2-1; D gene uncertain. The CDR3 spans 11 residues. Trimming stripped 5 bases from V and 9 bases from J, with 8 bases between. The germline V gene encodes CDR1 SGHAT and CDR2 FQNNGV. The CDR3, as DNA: TGTGCCAGCAGCCTTGGGATTGAGCAGTTCTTC. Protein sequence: CASSLGIEQFF.

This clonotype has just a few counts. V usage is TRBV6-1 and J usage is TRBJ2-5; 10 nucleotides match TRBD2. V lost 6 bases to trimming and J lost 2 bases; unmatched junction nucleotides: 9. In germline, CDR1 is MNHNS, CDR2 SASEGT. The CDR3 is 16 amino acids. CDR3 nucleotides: TGTGCCAGCAGGCCCCGAGGACTAGCGGAGCAAGAGACCCAGTACTTC. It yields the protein CASRPRGLAEQETQYF.

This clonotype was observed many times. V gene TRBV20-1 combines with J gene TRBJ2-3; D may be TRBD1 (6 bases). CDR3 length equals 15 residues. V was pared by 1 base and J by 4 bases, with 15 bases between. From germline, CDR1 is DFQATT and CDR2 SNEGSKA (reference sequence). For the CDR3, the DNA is TGCAGTGCTAGAGTGGGCAGGGGAATGGCAGATACGCAGTATTTT. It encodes CSARVGRGMADTQYF.

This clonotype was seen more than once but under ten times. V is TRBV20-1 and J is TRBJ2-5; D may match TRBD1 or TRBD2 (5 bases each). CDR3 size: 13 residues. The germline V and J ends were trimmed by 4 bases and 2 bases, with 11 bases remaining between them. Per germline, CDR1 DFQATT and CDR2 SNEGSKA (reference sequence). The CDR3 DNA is TGCAGTGCTACCCTTGGGGGTCAAGAGACCCAGTACTTC. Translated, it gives CSATLGGQETQYF.

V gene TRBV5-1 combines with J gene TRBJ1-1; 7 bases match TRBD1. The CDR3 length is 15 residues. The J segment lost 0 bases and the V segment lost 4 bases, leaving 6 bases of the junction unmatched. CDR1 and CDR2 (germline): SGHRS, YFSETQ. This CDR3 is CASSPTQGMNTEAFF. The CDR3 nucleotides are TGCGCCAGCAGCCCAACACAGGGGATGAACACTGAAGCTTTCTTT.

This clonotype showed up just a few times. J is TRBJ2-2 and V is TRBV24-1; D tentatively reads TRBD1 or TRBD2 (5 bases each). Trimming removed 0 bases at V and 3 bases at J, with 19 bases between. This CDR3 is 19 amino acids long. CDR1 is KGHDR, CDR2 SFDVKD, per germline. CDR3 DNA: TGTGCCACCAGTGATTTGCCGGGCAGGGCATCGGGGCACACCGGGGAGCTGTTTTTT. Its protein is CATSDLPGRASGHTGELFF.

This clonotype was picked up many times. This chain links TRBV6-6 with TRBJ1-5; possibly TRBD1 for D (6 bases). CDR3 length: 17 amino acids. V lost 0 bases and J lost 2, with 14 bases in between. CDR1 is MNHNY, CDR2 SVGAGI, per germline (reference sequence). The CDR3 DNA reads TGTGCCAGCAGTTACTCACAGGGAGGTTATGGCAATCAGCCCCAGCATTTT. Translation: CASSYSQGGYGNQPQHF.

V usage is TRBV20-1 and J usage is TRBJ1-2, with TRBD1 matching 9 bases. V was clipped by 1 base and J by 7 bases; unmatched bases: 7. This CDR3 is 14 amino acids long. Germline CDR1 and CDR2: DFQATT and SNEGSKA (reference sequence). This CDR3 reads CSARGPGQGSGYTF. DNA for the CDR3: TGCAGTGCTAGAGGCCCGGGACAGGGAAGTGGCTACACCTTC.

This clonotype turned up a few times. The CDR3 nucleotides read TGTGCCAGCAGCTTAACCCTCCCTAGCGGGGGGTACAATGAGCAGTTCTTC. It encodes CASSLTLPSGGYNEQFF. J is TRBJ2-1 and V is TRBV13, with 11 positions matching TRBD2. Germline CDR1 and CDR2: PRHDT and FYEKMQ (reference sequence). V lost 2 bases, J lost 4 bases, and 7 bases stayed unmatched. The CDR3 totals 17 residues. The full variable domain, its missing parts supplied by reference TRBV13 and TRBJ2-1, is AAGVIQSPRHLIKEKRETATLKCYPIPRHDTVYWYQQGPGQDPQFLISFYEKMQSDKGSIPDRFSAQQFSDYHSELNMSSLELGDSALYFCASSLTLPSGGYNEQFFGPGTRLTVL.

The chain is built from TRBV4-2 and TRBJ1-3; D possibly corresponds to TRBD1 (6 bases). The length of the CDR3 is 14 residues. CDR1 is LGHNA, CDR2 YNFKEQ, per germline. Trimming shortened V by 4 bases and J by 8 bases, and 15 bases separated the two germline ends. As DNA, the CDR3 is TGTGCCAGCAGCCCCCGGGGGGCAGGGGACACCATATATTTT. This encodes CASSPRGAGDTIYF.

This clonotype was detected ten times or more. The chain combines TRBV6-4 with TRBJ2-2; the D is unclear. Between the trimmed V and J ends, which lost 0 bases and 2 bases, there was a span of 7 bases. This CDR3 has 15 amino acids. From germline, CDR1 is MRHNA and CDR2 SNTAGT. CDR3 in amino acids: CASSDSLDNTGELFF. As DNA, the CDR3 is TGTGCCAGCAGTGACTCCCTTGACAACACCGGGGAGCTGTTTTTT.

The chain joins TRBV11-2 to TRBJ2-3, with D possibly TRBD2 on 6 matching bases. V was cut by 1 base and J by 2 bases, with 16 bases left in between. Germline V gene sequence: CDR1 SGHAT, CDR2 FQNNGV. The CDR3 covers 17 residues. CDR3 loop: CASSLGGGATNTDTQYF. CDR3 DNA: TGTGCCAGCAGCTTAGGGGGAGGCGCCACGAACACAGATACGCAGTATTTT.